This T cell receptor beta chain was sequenced during a study of blood T cells in healthy people across ages. With a J-beta primer mix and a sample-barcoded 5' primer, a second PCR ran roughly 6 to 11 cycles. TCRdb reprocessed the 5' RACE reads with MiXCR, giving one entry per CDR3 protein. The sample yields 600,000 to 1,000,000 distinct CDR3 sequences, roughly 25% seen once. Losses at the gene ends were 3 bases for V and 3 bases for J; bases not matched to a gene: 2. From germline, CDR1 is SGHDT and CDR2 YYEEEE. This CDR3 contains 14 residues. These data were likewise used in another study, on T cells of mothers and their children. As reported in that work: Mothers gave over 9 million TCR beta CDR3 reads each, and children some 3 million each.

The clonotype originates from a boy aged 5 to 17 in good health. Sequencing was carried out using blood. The V and J genes are TRBV5-6 and TRBJ2-5; 10 positions agree with TRBD1. The CDR3 DNA reads as TGTGCCAGCAGCTCCGGGACAGGGGAAGAGACCCAGTACTTC. Its protein is CASSSGTGEETQYF.